This entry describes one TCR beta chain. The antigen it binds to is not known. Base qualities are missing; no much larger clone stands one base away. The CDR3 regions of human TCRbeta chains were subjected to immunosequencing. The authors' pipeline ran thus. Repertoire TCRs were checked for matches against a reference library of SARS-CoV-2-specific TCRs that had been generated using the MIRA antigen-specificity platform. Breadth meant the fraction of unique TCRs that were SARS-CoV-2-associated, whereas depth meant the fraction of total T cells that were SARS-CoV-2-associated. Using the MIRA data, each spike-specific TCR was assigned both to the spike region to which the TCR was reactive and to a CD4 or CD8 class. Log10-transformed breadth and depth values were compared by one-way ANOVA with Sidak's multiple comparisons tests. The source is immuneACCESS, and TCRdb retained only in-frame sequences with V and J called. Part of the clones is not carried over; for the studies checked, unresolved V genes explain less than half of this, and the remainder is unexplained. V and J calls and clone size are given by that table; D and trimming were obtained from the DNA. This sample holds 150,000 to 200,000 clones; about 90% were observed only once. Clones ranked in the top ten supply under 1.2% of the sample.

In light of the paper, this sample's time point label describes: about 28 days (+/-7) after the second vaccine dose. AZD1222 recipients whose second dose came at about 4 weeks and those whose second dose came at about 12 weeks were combined into one group, since spike-specific TCR depth and breadth did not differ between the two schedules. Samples from vaccinated people were obtained from the UK trials COV001 and COV002, which included a single-blind randomized controlled phase 2/3 trial of AZD1222 (ChAdOx1 nCoV-19) in healthy adults. Trial participant PBMC samples were collected at day 0 and day 28 after the second dose for TCRbeta chain sequencing. The data derive from a study of T cell responses to AZD1222 COVID-19 vaccine (dated by TCRdb to about 2021). Turning to the overall study: A total of around 240 trial participants underwent TCR sequencing, of whom nearly 210 received two doses of AZD1222 and 26 received two doses of the MenACWY control vaccine. Trial participants were enrolled by age into 18-55, 56-69 and 70-plus year subgroups, with approximately 150, 28 and 58 TCR-sequenced participants respectively.

The study at large found these results: In the small 56-69-year group, the increase in depth fell short of significance, most likely because of low power. Reportedly, close to half of the unique spike-specific TCRs recognized epitopes lying outside the regions that are mutated in the B.1.351 and B.1.1.7 variants. Conclusions about previously exposed vaccinees are limited because only a handful of AZD1222 recipients were SARS-CoV-2 seropositive at baseline. The vaccine-associated CD4 TCRs covered the entire spike protein, and the dominant responses fell in regions 160-218 and 743-854. Because no day 14 peak-response samples were available, the repertoires could be characterized only after the peak T cell response. Spike-specific TCR breadth and depth rose significantly after two AZD1222 doses compared with day 0 and with MenACWY recipients. Participants were mostly white British, with more females than males. The authors suggested clonal diversity may have been underestimated.

CDR1 MGHRA and CDR2 YSYEKL were looked up in the germline V gene. Measured from the cysteine to the phenylalanine, the CDR3 is 16 residues long. Only the CDR3 DNA stays, 48 bases, in frame from base 1. The junction shows trimming of 3 bases on V and 10 bases on J, plus 19 bases between the germline ends. The chain is assembled from TRBV4-1 and TRBJ1-6; the best D guess is TRBD1, with 6 bases matching. Sequencing was performed on peripheral blood, taken 28 days after the second AZD1222 dose. The origin of this receptor is an adult who received the AZD1222 COVID-19 vaccine. The DNA sequence reads TGCGCCAGCAGCCAGCGGGCAGGGGAGAGGGAGTCACCCCTCCACTTT. It translates as CASSQRAGERESPLHF.